Listed here is a single T cell receptor (beta chain). The sample is drawn from a study of blood T cell repertoires in COVID-19. This CDR3 has 17 amino acids. V dropped 1 base and J dropped 2; count of bases not matched to a gene: 7. Germline-derived CDR1 and CDR2 are SGHTA and FQGNSA. In the authors' workflow: Reference gene primer amplification yielded estimated nucleated cell counts. Clones were sequenced by immunoSEQ multiplex PCR, and TCRdb holds only the in-frame ones, with some missing. That table gives V, J and clone size, and the DNA gave D and trimming. In the table there are 55,000 to 70,000 clones, 87% of which are singletons.

The chain uses TRBV7-2 and TRBJ2-3, with 9 bases identical to TRBD2. The sequenced sample was peripheral blood. This clonotype was obtained from a woman older than 75 with COVID-19, enrolled during active disease. CDR3 bases: TGTGCCAGCAGCTTAGGTAGCCAGCGGGGGGCCACAGATACGCAGTATTTT. Its protein product is CASSLGSQRGATDTQYF.